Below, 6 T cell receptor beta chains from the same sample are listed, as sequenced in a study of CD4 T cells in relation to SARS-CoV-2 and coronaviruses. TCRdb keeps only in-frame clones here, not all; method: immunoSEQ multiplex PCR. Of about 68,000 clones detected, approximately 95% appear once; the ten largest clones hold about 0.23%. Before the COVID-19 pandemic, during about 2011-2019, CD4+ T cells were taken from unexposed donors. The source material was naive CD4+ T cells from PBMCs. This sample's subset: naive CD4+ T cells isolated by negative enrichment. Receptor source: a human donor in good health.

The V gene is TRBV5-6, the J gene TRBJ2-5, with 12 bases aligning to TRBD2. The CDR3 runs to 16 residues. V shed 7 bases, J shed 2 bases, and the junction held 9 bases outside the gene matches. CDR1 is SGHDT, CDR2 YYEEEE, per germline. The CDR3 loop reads CASRLAGDPKQETQYF. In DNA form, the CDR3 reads TGTGCCAGCCGACTAGCGGGGGATCCCAAACAAGAGACCCAGTACTTC.

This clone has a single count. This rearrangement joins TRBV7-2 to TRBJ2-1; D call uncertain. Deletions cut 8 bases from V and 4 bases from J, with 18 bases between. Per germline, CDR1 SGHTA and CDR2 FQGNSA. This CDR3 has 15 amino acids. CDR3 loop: CASATSHRSYNEQFF. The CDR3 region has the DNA TGTGCCAGCGCCACAAGTCACCGGTCATACAATGAGCAGTTCTTC.

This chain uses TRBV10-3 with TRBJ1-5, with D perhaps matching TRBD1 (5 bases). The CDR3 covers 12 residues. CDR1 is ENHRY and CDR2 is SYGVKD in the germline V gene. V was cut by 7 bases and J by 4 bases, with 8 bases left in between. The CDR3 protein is CAIKGQNQPQHF. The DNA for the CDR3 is TGTGCCATCAAGGGGCAGAATCAGCCCCAGCATTTT.

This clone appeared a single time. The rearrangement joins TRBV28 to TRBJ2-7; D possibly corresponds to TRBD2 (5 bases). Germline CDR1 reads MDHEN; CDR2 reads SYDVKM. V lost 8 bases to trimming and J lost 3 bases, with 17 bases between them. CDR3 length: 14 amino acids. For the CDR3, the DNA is TGTGCCAGCCAGACTGGCGGAGGACGCTACGAGCAGTACTTC. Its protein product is CASQTGGGRYEQYF.

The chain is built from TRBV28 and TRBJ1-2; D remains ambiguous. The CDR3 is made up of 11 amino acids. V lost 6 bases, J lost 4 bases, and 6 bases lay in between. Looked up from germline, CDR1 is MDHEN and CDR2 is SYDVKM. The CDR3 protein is CASRVGYGYTF. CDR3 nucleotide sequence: TGTGCCAGCAGGGTCGGCTATGGCTACACCTTC.

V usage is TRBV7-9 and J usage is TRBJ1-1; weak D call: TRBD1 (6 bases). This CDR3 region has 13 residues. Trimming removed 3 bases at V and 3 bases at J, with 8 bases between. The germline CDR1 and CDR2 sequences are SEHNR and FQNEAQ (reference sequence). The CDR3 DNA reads TGTGCCAGCAGCTTTTCAGGGGACACTGAAGCTTTCTTT. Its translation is CASSFSGDTEAFF.